This T cell receptor (beta chain) comes out of a study of cytomegalovirus exposure and HLA in healthy donors. Turning to this clone: The antigen remains undetermined.

Study results and limitations: Whilst most TCR sequences proved rare, a subset of public TCRs occurred across many donors. The authors listed 180 or so TCR beta chains as cytomegalovirus-associated. Reportedly, cytomegalovirus status was diagnosed with high sensitivity and specificity.

CDR1 and CDR2 (germline): MNHEY, SVGAGI. The CDR3 extends over 16 amino acids. Trimming took off 0 bases at V and 12 bases at J, with 21 bases between the two ends. Some clones are missing from TCRdb's copy, which holds only in-frame ones; the method was immunoSEQ multiplex PCR. The table has around 300,000 clones, approximately 85% seen once. The chain employs TRBV6-5 and TRBJ2-1; D is possibly TRBD2 (6 bases). The receptor's source is a man aged 25 to 40 in good health and CMV-seronegative. Input material: PBMCs. CDR3 residues: CASSYSAPLGGSRQFF. Here the CDR3 DNA reads TGTGCCAGCAGTTACTCGGCCCCCCTCGGGGGAAGTAGGCAGTTCTTC.